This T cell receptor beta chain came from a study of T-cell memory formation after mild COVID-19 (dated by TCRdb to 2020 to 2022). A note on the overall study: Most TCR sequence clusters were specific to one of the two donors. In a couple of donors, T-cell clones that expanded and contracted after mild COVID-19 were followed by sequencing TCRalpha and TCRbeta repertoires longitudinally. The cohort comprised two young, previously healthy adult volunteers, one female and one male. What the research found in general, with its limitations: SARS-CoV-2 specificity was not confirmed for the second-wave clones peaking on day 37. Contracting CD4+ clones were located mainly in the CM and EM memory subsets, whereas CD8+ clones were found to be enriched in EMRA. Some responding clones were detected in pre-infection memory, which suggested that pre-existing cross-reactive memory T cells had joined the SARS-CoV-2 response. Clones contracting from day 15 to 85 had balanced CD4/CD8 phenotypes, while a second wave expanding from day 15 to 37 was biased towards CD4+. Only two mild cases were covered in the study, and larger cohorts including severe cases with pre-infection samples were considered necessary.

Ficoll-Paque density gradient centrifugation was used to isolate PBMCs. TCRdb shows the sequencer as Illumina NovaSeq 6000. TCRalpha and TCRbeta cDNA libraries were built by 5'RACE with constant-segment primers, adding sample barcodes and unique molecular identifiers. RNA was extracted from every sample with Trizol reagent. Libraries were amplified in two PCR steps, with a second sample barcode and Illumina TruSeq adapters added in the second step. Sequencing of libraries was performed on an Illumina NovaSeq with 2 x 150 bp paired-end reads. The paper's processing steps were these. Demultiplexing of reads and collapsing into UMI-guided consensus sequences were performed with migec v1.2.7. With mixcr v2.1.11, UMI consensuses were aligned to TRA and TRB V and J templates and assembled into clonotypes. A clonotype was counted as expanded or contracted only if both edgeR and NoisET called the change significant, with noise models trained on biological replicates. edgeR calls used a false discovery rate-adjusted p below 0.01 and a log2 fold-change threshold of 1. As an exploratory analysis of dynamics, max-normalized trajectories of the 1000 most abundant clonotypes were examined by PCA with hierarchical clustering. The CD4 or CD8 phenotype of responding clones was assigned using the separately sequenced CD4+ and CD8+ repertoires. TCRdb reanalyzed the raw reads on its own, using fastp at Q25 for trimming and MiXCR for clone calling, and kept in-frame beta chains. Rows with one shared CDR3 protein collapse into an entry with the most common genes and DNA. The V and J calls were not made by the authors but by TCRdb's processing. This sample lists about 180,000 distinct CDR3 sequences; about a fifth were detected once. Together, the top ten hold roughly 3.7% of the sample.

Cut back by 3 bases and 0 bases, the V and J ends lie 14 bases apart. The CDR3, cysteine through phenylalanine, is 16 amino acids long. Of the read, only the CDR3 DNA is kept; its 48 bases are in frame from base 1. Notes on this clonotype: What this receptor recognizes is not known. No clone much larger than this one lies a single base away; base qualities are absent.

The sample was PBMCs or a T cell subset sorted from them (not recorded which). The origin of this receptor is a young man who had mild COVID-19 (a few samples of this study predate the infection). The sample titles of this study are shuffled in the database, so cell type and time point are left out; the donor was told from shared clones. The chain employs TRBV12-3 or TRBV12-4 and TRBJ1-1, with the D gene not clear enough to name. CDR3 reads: CASSFGMDGMNTEAFF. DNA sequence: TGTGCCAGCAGTTTCGGGATGGACGGAATGAACACTGAAGCTTTCTTT.